This T cell receptor beta chain was identified in a study of blood T cell repertoires in COVID-19. Study-wide context: Samples representing acute and convalescent COVID-19 were sourced from the United States, Italy and Spain. PBMCs, B-cell-depleted T cells, or T cells provided the cDNA or gDNA that made up the material.

Authors' analysis steps: Reference gene primer amplification gave estimated nucleated cell counts. Assay used: immunoSEQ multiplex PCR; TCRdb lists only in-frame clones, some missing. V, J and clone size reflect that table, while D and trimming were determined from the DNA. The data contain 200,000 to 250,000 clones, about 90% of them singletons. After removal of 3 bases from V and 10 bases from J, the junction contained 8 bases not matched to a gene. The CDR3 loop spans 15 amino acids. Germline-derived CDR1 and CDR2 are SGDLS and YYNGEE. This clone was seen a handful of times. The genes are TRBV9 and TRBJ2-1; 12 bases are shared with TRBD2. The material sequenced was peripheral blood. This sequence originates from a man under 40 with COVID-19, enrolled during active disease. CDR3 loop: CASSARTSGAGEQFF. In DNA form, the CDR3 reads TGTGCCAGCAGCGCCCGGACTAGCGGGGCAGGAGAGCAGTTCTTC.